Many counts were recorded for the clone carrying this TCR beta chain. Its antigen is unknown. This specimen comes from a study of Graves' ophthalmopathy and Graves' hyperthyroidism. About the study: Peripheral blood was gathered at the point of initial diagnosis, before any treatment started.

RNA transcripts served as template for amplifying TCR beta CDR3 sequences. HTBI-primed RT-PCR formed the first round, and a multiplex PCR formed the second. Each CDR3 protein is one row after TCRdb ran MiXCR on the multiplex PCR reads. The sample carries just over 400,000 distinct CDR3 sequences, about 21% recorded once. Trimming shortened V by 2 bases and J by 3 bases, and 10 bases separated the two germline ends. The CDR3 length is 15 residues. Germline lookup yields CDR1 SEHNR and CDR2 FQNEAQ (reference sequence). A follow-up of 18 months without ophthalmopathy meant that hyperthyroidism was stable. General study findings and limits: Classification of ophthalmopathy versus stable hyperthyroidism by a 13-signature model yielded about 90% sensitivity and 70% to 83% specificity. Ophthalmopathy progression predictions by the model showed about 75% specificity and approximately 69% sensitivity.

This clonotype was sampled from a young woman with stable Graves' hyperthyroidism. The specimen sequenced was peripheral blood. The rearrangement links TRBV7-9 to TRBJ2-2; D might be TRBD1 (6 bases). The CDR3 bases are TGTGCCAGCAGCTTACCACAGGGATACACCGGGGAGCTGTTTTTT. Translation: CASSLPQGYTGELFF.